The rows below give T cell receptor beta chains drawn from one sample of a study of shared clonotypes between healthy human individuals. Some clones are missing from TCRdb's copy, which holds only in-frame ones; the method was immunoSEQ multiplex PCR. The table has roughly 2.4 million clones, approximately 94% seen once. Input material: naive CD4+ T cells sorted from blood. Receptors were obtained from a man between 18 and 35 years old in good health. The CDR3 runs from the conserved cysteine through the conserved F or W. A D gene is named only where the DNA matches it firmly. Where a row states a size, it is once, few, many or the class of an expanded clone; other rows omit it.

j_call clone_size d_call v_call cdr3_length cdr3_nt cdr3_aa
TRBJ2-1 - - TRBV4-3 15 TGCGCCAGCAGCGTAGCGGTGGCCTCCTACAATGAGCAGTTCTTC CASSVAVASYNEQFF
TRBJ2-7 - - TRBV18 13 TGTGCCAGCTCACGGGACTCCGTTAACGAGCAGTACTTC CASSRDSVNEQYF
TRBJ1-2 - - TRBV6-5 16 TGTGCCAGCAGTTACTCGATGCGGGTCCCGTCCTATGGCTACACCTTC CASSYSMRVPSYGYTF
TRBJ1-2 - TRBD1 TRBV5-1 14 TGCGCCAGCAGCGCCGGGGGACAGTCATATGGCTACACCTTC CASSAGGQSYGYTF
TRBJ2-1 - TRBD1 TRBV5-1 15 TGCGCCAGCAGCTTAGGGGACAGGGCAAACAATGAGCAGTTCTTC CASSLGDRANNEQFF
TRBJ1-1 - - TRBV7-6 17 TGTGCCAGCAGCTTAGGCTGGAGGGGAAGTGCGGGGACTGAAGCTTTCTTT CASSLGWRGSAGTEAFF
TRBJ2-1 - TRBD1 TRBV10-3 17 TGTGCCATCAGTGCCCTGACAGGGTCTATTTCCTACAATGAGCAGTTCTTC CAISALTGSISYNEQFF
TRBJ2-2 - TRBD1 TRBV29-1 14 TGCAGCGTATCAGGGGGCAAAAGCACCGGGGAGCTGTTTTTT CSVSGGKSTGELFF
TRBJ1-1 - - TRBV6-5 11 TGTGCCATCTCTAGGGGAACTGAAGCTTTCTTT CAISRGTEAFF
TRBJ2-7 once TRBD2 TRBV2 14 TGTGCCAGCAGCTCGGGACTAGCGGGCTACGAGCAGTACTTC CASSSGLAGYEQYF
TRBJ2-5 once - TRBV7-3 13 TGTGCCAGCAGCTTCAACTCCCAAGAGACCCAGTACTTC CASSFNSQETQYF
TRBJ2-1 - TRBD2 TRBV30 14 TGTGCCTGGAGTGTAGGGACTAGCGGGAGGGAGCAGTTCTTC CAWSVGTSGREQFF
TRBJ1-5 - - TRBV5-6 16 TGTGCCAGCAGCTTGGGAGGGGGACTAAGCAATCAGCCCCAGCATTTT CASSLGGGLSNQPQHF